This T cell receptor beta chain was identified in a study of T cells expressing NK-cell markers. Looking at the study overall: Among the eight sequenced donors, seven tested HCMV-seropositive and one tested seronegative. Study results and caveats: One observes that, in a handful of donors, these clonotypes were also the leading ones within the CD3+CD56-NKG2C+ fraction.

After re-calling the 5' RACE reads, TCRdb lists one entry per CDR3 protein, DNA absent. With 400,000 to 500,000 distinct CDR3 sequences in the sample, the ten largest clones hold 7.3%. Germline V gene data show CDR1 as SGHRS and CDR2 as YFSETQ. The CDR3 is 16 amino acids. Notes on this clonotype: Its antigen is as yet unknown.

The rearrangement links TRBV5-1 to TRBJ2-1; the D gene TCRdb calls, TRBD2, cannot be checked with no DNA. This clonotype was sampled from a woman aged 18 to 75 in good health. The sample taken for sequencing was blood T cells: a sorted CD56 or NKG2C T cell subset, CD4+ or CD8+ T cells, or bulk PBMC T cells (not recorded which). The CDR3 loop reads CASRVSGGASYNEQFF. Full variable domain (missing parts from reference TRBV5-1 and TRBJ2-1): KAGVTQTPRYLIKTRGQQVTLSCSPISGHRSVSWYQQTPGQGLQFLFEYFSETQRNKGNFPGRFSGRQFSNSRSEMNVSTLELGDSALYLCASRVSGGASYNEQFFGPGTRLTVL.